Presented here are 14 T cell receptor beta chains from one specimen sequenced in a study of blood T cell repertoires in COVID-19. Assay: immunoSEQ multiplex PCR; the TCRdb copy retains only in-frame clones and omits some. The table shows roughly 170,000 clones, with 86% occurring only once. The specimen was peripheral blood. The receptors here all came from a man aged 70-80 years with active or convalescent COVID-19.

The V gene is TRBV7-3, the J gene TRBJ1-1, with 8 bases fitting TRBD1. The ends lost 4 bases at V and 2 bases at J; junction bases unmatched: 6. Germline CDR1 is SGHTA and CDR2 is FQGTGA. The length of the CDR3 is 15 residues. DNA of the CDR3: TGTGCCAGCAGCTCGTTGGACAGGGTAAACACTGAAGCTTTCTTT. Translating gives CASSSLDRVNTEAFF.

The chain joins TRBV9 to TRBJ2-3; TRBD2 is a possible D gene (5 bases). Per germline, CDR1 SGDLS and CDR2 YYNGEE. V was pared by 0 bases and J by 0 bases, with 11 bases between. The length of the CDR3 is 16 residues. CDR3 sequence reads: CASSVASLGSTDTQYF. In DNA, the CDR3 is TGTGCCAGCAGCGTAGCCTCACTAGGTAGCACAGATACGCAGTATTTT.

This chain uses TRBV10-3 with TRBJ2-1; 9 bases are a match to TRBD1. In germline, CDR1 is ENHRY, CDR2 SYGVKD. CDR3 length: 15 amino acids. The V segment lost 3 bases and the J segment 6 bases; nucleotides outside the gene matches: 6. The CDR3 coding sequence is TGTGCCATCAGTGAACGGGGACAGGGAAGCAATGAGCAGTTCTTC. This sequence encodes CAISERGQGSNEQFF.

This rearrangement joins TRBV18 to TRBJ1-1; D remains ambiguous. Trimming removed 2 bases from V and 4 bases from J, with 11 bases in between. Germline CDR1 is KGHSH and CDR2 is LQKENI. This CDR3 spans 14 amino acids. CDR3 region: CASSPVRSGTEAFF. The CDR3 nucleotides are TGTGCCAGCTCACCAGTACGGTCTGGCACTGAAGCTTTCTTT. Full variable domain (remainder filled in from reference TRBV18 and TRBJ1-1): NAGVMQNPRHLVRRRGQEARLRCSPMKGHSHVYWYRQLPEEGLKFMVYLQKENIIDESGMPKERFSAEFPKEGPSILRIQQVVRGDSAAYFCASSPVRSGTEAFFGQGTRLTVV.

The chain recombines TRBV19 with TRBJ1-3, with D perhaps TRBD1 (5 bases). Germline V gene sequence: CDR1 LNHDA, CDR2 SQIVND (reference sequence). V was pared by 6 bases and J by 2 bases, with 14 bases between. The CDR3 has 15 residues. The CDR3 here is CASSPSGIAGNTIYF. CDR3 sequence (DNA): TGTGCCAGTAGCCCCTCAGGGATCGCTGGAAACACCATATATTTT.

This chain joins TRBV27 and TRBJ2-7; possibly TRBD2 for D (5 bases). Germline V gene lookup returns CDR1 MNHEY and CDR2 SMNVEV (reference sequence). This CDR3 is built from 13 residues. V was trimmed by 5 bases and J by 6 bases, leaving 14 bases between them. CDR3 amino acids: CASSLARSREQYF. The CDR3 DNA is TGTGCCAGCAGTCTAGCCCGTTCACGCGAGCAGTACTTC.

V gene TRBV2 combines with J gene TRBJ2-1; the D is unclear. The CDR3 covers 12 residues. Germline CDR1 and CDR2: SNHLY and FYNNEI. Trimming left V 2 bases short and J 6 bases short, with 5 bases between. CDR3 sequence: CASSEQANEQFF. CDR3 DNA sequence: TGTGCCAGCAGTGAACAAGCCAATGAGCAGTTCTTC.

The CDR3 reads CASSLADSKPNTGELFF. CDR3 DNA sequence: TGTGCCAGCAGCTTAGCCGACAGCAAACCGAACACCGGGGAGCTGTTTTTT. The chain joins TRBV7-9 to TRBJ2-2; weak D call: TRBD1 (5 bases). Trimming shortened V by 0 bases and J by 0 bases, and 11 bases separated the two germline ends. Germline CDR1 and CDR2: SEHNR and FQNEAQ (reference sequence). The CDR3 is made up of 17 amino acids.

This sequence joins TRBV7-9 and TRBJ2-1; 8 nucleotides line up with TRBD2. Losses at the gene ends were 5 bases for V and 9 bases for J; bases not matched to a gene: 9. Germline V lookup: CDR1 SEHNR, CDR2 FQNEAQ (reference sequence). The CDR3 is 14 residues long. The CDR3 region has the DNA TGTGCCAGCAGCCTGACTAGCGAGATATCTGAGCAGTTCTTC. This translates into CASSLTSEISEQFF.

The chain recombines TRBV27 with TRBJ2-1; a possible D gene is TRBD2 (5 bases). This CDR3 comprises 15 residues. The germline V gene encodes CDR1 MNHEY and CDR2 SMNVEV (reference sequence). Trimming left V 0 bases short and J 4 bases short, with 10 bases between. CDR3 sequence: CASSLSLAPYNEQFF. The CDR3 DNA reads TGTGCCAGCAGTTTATCCCTAGCACCTTACAATGAGCAGTTCTTC.

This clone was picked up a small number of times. CDR3 region: CASSRGISQPQHF. The CDR3 DNA reads TGTGCCAGCAGCAGAGGGATAAGTCAGCCCCAGCATTTT. The chain links TRBV7-2 to TRBJ1-5; D unclear. Germline loops: CDR1 SGHTA, CDR2 FQGNSA. The CDR3 spans 13 residues. Trimming shortened V by 5 bases and J by 6 bases, and 11 bases separated the two germline ends.

The CDR3 protein is CASSVPGGETQYF. The CDR3 DNA sequence: TGTGCCAGCAGCGTTCCTGGAGGAGAGACCCAGTACTTC. The chain employs TRBV9 and TRBJ2-5; perhaps TRBD2 as D (5 bases). This CDR3 comprises 13 residues. V was clipped by 2 bases and J by 4 bases, with 9 bases between them. Germline CDR1 and CDR2: SGDLS and YYNGEE.

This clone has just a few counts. CDR3 region: CASSERGWGDRNTGELFF. The CDR3 DNA reads TGTGCCAGCAGTGAACGGGGGTGGGGAGATAGGAACACCGGGGAGCTGTTTTTT. This chain links TRBV2 with TRBJ2-2; maybe TRBD2 (6 bases). The CDR3 covers 18 residues. The germline V gene encodes CDR1 SNHLY and CDR2 FYNNEI. The V end was cut by 2 bases, the J end by 1 base, with 17 bases between.

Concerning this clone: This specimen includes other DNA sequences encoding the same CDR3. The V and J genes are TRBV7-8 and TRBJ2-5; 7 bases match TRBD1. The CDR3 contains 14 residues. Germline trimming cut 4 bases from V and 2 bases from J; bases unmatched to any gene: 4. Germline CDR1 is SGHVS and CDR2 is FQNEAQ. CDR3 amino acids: CASSSGQPQETQYF. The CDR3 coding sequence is TGTGCCAGCAGCTCGGGACAGCCACAAGAGACCCAGTACTTC.